One and the same sample provided the 14 T cell receptor beta chains below, sequenced in a study of OX40 agonist ivuxolimab in advanced cancers. The repertoire was sequenced with immunoSEQ multiplex PCR; TCRdb's copy has only in-frame clones and lacks some. Among some 86,000 clones listed, approximately 94% were seen once. Sequenced material: CD4+ or CD8+ T cells sorted from blood, taken in a trial of the OX40 agonist ivuxolimab. The receptor set was obtained from an adult with an advanced solid tumor such as melanoma, head and neck, liver or kidney cancer.

The chain carries TRBV9 and TRBJ2-5; 9 nucleotides match TRBD2. The CDR3 has 17 residues. Germline assignment: CDR1 SGDLS and CDR2 YYNGEE. V lost 0 bases, J lost 5 bases, and 11 bases stayed unmatched. CDR3 nucleotides: TGTGCCAGCAGCGTAGGAATGGTATTAGCGGGGGACGAGACCCAGTACTTC. Amino acid sequence: CASSVGMVLAGDETQYF.

The chain couples TRBV9 to TRBJ2-1, with unresolved D. The CDR3 sequence is 15 residues long. V lost 4 bases, J lost 0 bases, and 11 bases lay in between. Germline V gene data show CDR1 as SGDLS and CDR2 as YYNGEE. In DNA form, the CDR3 reads TGTGCCAGCAGCCCTCTAGAAAGCTCCTACAATGAGCAGTTCTTC. Its translation is CASSPLESSYNEQFF.

The chain couples TRBV9 to TRBJ2-7; D unresolved. V dropped 4 bases and J dropped 0 bases, with 8 bases sitting between them. Per germline, CDR1 SGDLS and CDR2 YYNGEE. The CDR3 is 13 amino acids. The chain's CDR3 is CASSSANSYEQYF. The CDR3 nucleotides read TGTGCCAGCAGCTCGGCGAACTCCTACGAGCAGTACTTC.

J is TRBJ2-1 and V is TRBV7-6, with a possible D match to TRBD1 (6 bases). V lost 5 bases and J lost 8, with 22 bases in between. The CDR3 runs 16 residues. Germline-derived CDR1 and CDR2 are SGHVS and FNYEAQ. CDR3 in DNA: TGTGCCAGCAGCCTGGGAGACAGGAGGCCGCGGGATGAGCAGTTCTTC. Residues: CASSLGDRRPRDEQFF.

The genes are TRBV10-1 and TRBJ2-1; D is unclear. With 3 bases removed from V and 4 bases from J, the gap between germline ends came to 7 bases. From germline, CDR1 is WNHNN and CDR2 SYGVQD (reference sequence). CDR3 length: 13 amino acids. The CDR3, as DNA: TGCGCCAGCAGTGATTGGGGTTACAATGAGCAGTTCTTC. Protein sequence: CASSDWGYNEQFF.

This chain links TRBV19 with TRBJ1-2, with D uncertain. This CDR3 is 11 amino acids long. V lost 8 bases, J lost 6 bases, and 10 bases lay in between. Germline CDR1 and CDR2: LNHDA and SQIVND (reference sequence). The CDR3 region is CASSDTHGYTF. CDR3 bases: TGTGCCAGTTCCGACACCCATGGCTACACCTTC.

The V call is TRBV2, the J call TRBJ1-5; 10 nucleotides align to TRBD1. The CDR3 is 16 amino acids. CDR1 and CDR2 from the germline V gene are SNHLY and FYNNEI. V gave up 3 bases and J gave up 5 bases; unmatched junction bases: 7. The CDR3 DNA reads TGTGCCAGCAGTGATACTGGACAGGGGGTTGATCAGCCCCAGCATTTT. Amino acids: CASSDTGQGVDQPQHF. Using reference TRBV2 and TRBJ1-5 for the parts outside the CDR3, the full variable domain is EPEVTQTPSHQVTQMGQEVILRCVPISNHLYFYWYRQILGQKVEFLVSFYNNEISEKSEIFDDQFSVERPDGSNFTLKIRSTKLEDSAMYFCASSDTGQGVDQPQHFGDGTRLSIL.

V usage is TRBV7-9 and J usage is TRBJ2-7; D is undetermined. CDR1 and CDR2 from the germline V gene are SEHNR and FQNEAQ (reference sequence). The CDR3 spans 12 residues. Deletions cut 1 base from V and 5 bases from J, with 6 bases between. The CDR3 is CASSLGTHEQYF. In nucleotides, the CDR3 is TGTGCCAGCAGCTTAGGAACCCACGAGCAGTACTTC.

The CDR3 loop reads CASSLRQAETKNIQYF. The CDR3, as DNA: TGCGCCAGCAGCCTACGACAGGCCGAAACGAAAAACATTCAGTACTTC. The rearrangement links TRBV5-1 to TRBJ2-4, with D possibly matching TRBD1 (6 bases). This CDR3 region has 16 residues. The germline V and J ends were trimmed by 4 bases and 4 bases, with 18 bases remaining between them. Germline values: CDR1 SGHRS, CDR2 YFSETQ.

CDR3 DNA sequence: TGTGCCAGCAGCTCCACCAGACTAGCGACACAAGAGACCCAGTACTTC. Protein product: CASSSTRLATQETQYF. V is TRBV7-9 and J is TRBJ2-5, with 8 bases identical to TRBD2. Losses at the gene ends were 4 bases for V and 2 bases for J; bases not matched to a gene: 9. The CDR3 consists of 16 residues. Germline loops: CDR1 SEHNR, CDR2 FQNEAQ (reference sequence).

The chain carries TRBV4-1 and TRBJ2-1, with D perhaps matching TRBD2 (6 bases). The germline V and J ends were trimmed by 0 bases and 7 bases, with 13 bases remaining between them. CDR3 length equals 15 residues. The germline CDR1 and CDR2 sequences are MGHRA and YSYEKL. Written as DNA, the CDR3 is TGCGCCAGCAGCCAAGATCTGGCGGGAATGAATGAGCAGTTCTTC. Translated: CASSQDLAGMNEQFF.

The chain couples TRBV11-2 to TRBJ1-1; D uncertain. The V end was cut by 4 bases, the J end by 2 bases, with 14 bases between. This CDR3 is 15 amino acids long. Looked up from germline, CDR1 is SGHAT and CDR2 is FQNNGV. The chain's CDR3 is CASSSGGRANTEAFF. CDR3 in DNA: TGTGCCAGCAGCTCCGGAGGTAGGGCCAACACTGAAGCTTTCTTT.

This sequence joins TRBV28 and TRBJ1-5; maybe TRBD2 (6 bases). The DNA end lines up better with TRBJ2-3; the J call may be wrong. The CDR3 is 12 amino acids. Germline V CDR1 and CDR2: MDHEN, SYDVKM. The CDR3 nucleotides are TGTGCCAGCAGTCCGGGAGTGGGTCCGCAGTATTTT. This codes for CASSPGVGPQYF.

The rearrangement uses TRBV7-9 and TRBJ2-3; D not resolved. V was cut by 6 bases and J by 5 bases, with 9 bases left in between. Germline assignment: CDR1 SEHNR and CDR2 FQNEAQ (reference sequence). The CDR3 length is 12 residues. DNA for the CDR3: TGTGCCAGCAGGGATGAGCTAGATACGCAGTATTTT. Translated, it gives CASRDELDTQYF.